These T cell receptor beta chains were read from a single sample in a study of graft-versus-host responses after intestinal transplantation. The antigens for these receptors are not known. Profiling relied on immunoSEQ multiplex PCR, and the TCRdb table lists in-frame clones only, not all of them. The data contain 100,000 or so clones, roughly 91% of them singletons. Specimen: unstimulated CD4+ T cells sorted from spleen or lymph node cells, collected before transplant. These receptors all stem from a human donor who was the organ donor for an intestinal transplant. Both conserved end residues are part of each CDR3. A D gene is named only where the DNA matches it firmly. Some rows mark clone size as missing; the rest say once, few, many or name a class of expanded clone.

v_call,d_call,j_call,clone_size,cdr3_length,cdr3_aa,cdr3_nt
TRBV27,NA,TRBJ1-1,NA,13,CASSLRENTEAFF,TGTGCCAGCAGTTTACGGGAGAACACTGAAGCTTTCTTT
TRBV30,TRBD1,TRBJ1-1,NA,13,CAWSVIRQGEAFF,TGTGCCTGGAGTGTTATCCGACAGGGTGAAGCTTTCTTT
TRBV5-1,NA,TRBJ2-2,NA,14,CASSFDSLTGELFF,TGCGCCAGCAGCTTCGACAGCCTCACCGGGGAGCTGTTTTTT
TRBV19,TRBD1,TRBJ1-5,NA,16,CASSIFGQGYNQPQHF,TGTGCCAGTAGTATTTTCGGACAGGGGTACAATCAGCCCCAGCATTTT
TRBV6-6,NA,TRBJ1-2,NA,14,CASAAASRNYGYTF,TGTGCCAGCGCGGCAGCCTCTAGGAACTATGGCTACACCTTC
TRBV18,TRBD1,TRBJ2-7,NA,15,CASSRQGFLSYEQYF,TGTGCCAGCTCACGACAGGGGTTCCTCTCCTACGAGCAGTACTTC
TRBV7-2,TRBD1,TRBJ2-2,NA,14,CASSSRTGSGELFF,TGTGCCAGCAGCTCCAGGACAGGGTCAGGGGAGCTGTTTTTT
TRBV7-3,NA,TRBJ2-6,NA,18,CASSFLPTGLSGANVLTF,TGTGCCAGCAGCTTTTTGCCGACAGGCCTCTCTGGGGCCAACGTCCTGACTTTC
TRBV5-1,NA,TRBJ1-2,NA,16,CASSLEGSGGGYGYTF,TGCGCCAGCAGCTTGGAGGGTAGCGGGGGCGGATATGGCTACACCTTC
TRBV9,NA,TRBJ2-1,NA,12,CASSVVNNEQFF,TGTGCCAGCAGCGTAGTCAACAATGAGCAGTTCTTC
TRBV20-1,TRBD2,TRBJ2-7,NA,11,CSASGTYEQYF,TGCAGTGCGAGCGGGACCTACGAGCAGTACTTC
TRBV28,TRBD1,TRBJ2-7,NA,15,CASSKPGTGSYEQYF,TGTGCCAGCAGTAAACCCGGGACAGGGAGCTACGAGCAGTACTTC
TRBV4-2,NA,TRBJ2-5,NA,15,CASSQESRALETQYF,TGTGCCAGCAGCCAAGAAAGTCGAGCTTTAGAGACCCAGTACTTC
TRBV6-4,TRBD2,TRBJ2-3,NA,15,CASSDSSGGHDTQYF,TGTGCCAGCAGTGACTCCAGCGGGGGGCACGATACGCAGTATTTT
TRBV15,NA,TRBJ2-5,NA,14,CATSRVGPGETQYF,TGTGCCACCAGCAGAGTGGGCCCAGGAGAGACCCAGTACTTC
TRBV7-8,NA,TRBJ2-2,NA,16,CASNLDGGLDTGELFF,TGTGCCAGCAACCTAGATGGGGGGTTGGACACCGGGGAGCTGTTTTTT
TRBV6-5,TRBD1,TRBJ2-7,NA,15,CASSYSGTGGIEQYF,TGTGCCAGCAGTTACTCCGGGACAGGGGGCATCGAGCAGTACTTC
TRBV4-1,NA,TRBJ1-6,NA,16,CASSQDYGSYNSPLHF,TGCGCCAGCAGCCAAGATTACGGCTCCTATAATTCACCCCTCCACTTT
TRBV5-4,TRBD1,TRBJ1-2,NA,13,CASSPTRGPGYTF,TGTGCCAGCAGCCCCACCAGGGGGCCTGGCTACACCTTC
TRBV19,TRBD1,TRBJ2-7,NA,15,CASSSQPGQGNEQYF,TGTGCCAGTAGTTCACAACCGGGACAGGGAAACGAGCAGTACTTC
TRBV10-2,TRBD1,TRBJ2-1,NA,16,CASSVAGQVMYNEQFF,TGCGCCAGCAGTGTGGCGGGACAGGTTATGTACAATGAGCAGTTCTTC
TRBV5-5,TRBD1,TRBJ2-4,NA,13,CASSMNPGQEYYF,TGTGCCAGCAGCATGAACCCGGGACAGGAATATTACTTC
TRBV5-6,NA,TRBJ1-2,once,14,CASSLAVGLDGYTF,TGTGCCAGCAGCTTGGCGGTGGGCTTAGATGGCTACACCTTC
TRBV19,TRBD1,TRBJ1-1,NA,12,CATRGQGTEAFF,TGTGCCACCAGGGGGCAGGGCACTGAAGCTTTCTTT